This T cell receptor beta chain comes out of a study of PD-L1 blockade in urothelial cancer. Study background: Atezolizumab therapy began for patients around 2014, dosed at 1,200 mg intravenously every 3 weeks. Male sex and bladder-origin urothelial cancer characterized about 90% of the roughly 30 patients.

Templates that were synthetic TCR analogs were spiked into each PCR. TCRdb's table, derived via immunoSEQ multiplex PCR, lists solely in-frame clones and lacks some. Here the sample spans about 82,000 clones, 90% to 95% being singletons. The germline gives CDR1 SGHTA, CDR2 FQGNSA. The germline V and J ends were trimmed by 1 base and 2 bases, with 12 bases remaining between them. The CDR3 sequence is 15 residues long. Metastatic or locally advanced urothelial carcinoma was present in the patients. The sequencing here drew on PBMCs, taken around atezolizumab (anti-PD-L1) treatment. The chain employs TRBV7-2 and TRBJ2-7, with a possible D match to TRBD1 (6 bases). The sequence was obtained from a man aged 60 to 75 with urothelial cancer. The CDR3: CASSLGGTLTYEQYF. For the CDR3, the DNA is TGTGCCAGCAGCTTAGGAGGGACACTTACCTACGAGCAGTACTTC.